This entry concerns a single T cell receptor (beta chain). Its antigen is as yet unknown. The sample originates from a study of T cells after yellow fever vaccination. Study at large: The fractions with low cell numbers were processed using SMART-Seq v4 Ultra Low Input. General study points: Reappearance after the booster was seen for most primary-vaccination clones, at 95% to 96% CD4 and around 90% CD8. A small share of clonotypes appeared in both CD4 and CD8 compartments.

One entry per CDR3 protein results from TCRdb running MiXCR on the 5' RACE reads. The sample lists about 220,000 distinct CDR3 sequences; approximately 3% were seen once. The sequenced sample was CD4+ T cells sorted from PBMCs, obtained 10 days after the yellow fever booster vaccination. This TCR was recovered from a man younger than 30 who received the YFV17D yellow fever vaccine.

In DNA form, the CDR3 reads TGTGCCAGCACCTTAAACCAGGGTGACGAGCAGTACTTC. The encoded protein is CASTLNQGDEQYF. The V and J genes are TRBV12-3 or TRBV12-4 and TRBJ2-7, with D maybe TRBD1 (5 bases). The germline V and J ends were trimmed by 7 bases and 5 bases, with 15 bases remaining between them. The CDR3 sequence is 13 residues long.